One sample yielded the 19 T cell receptor beta chains listed below, sequenced in a study of technical replicates of blood from a few donors. Profiled with immunoSEQ multiplex PCR; TCRdb holds only in-frame clones, not every one. This sample carries fewer than 85,000 clones, 90% to 95% of them seen once, and the ten largest clones take approximately 0.25%. Specimen: T cells isolated from PBMCs. Every receptor here comes from a human donor in good health.

The gene calls are TRBV27 and TRBJ1-2, with 7 bases that match TRBD1. V lost 6 bases and J lost 7; bases outside the gene matches: 2. In germline, CDR1 is MNHEY, CDR2 SMNVEV (reference sequence). The CDR3 spans 11 residues. Here the CDR3 DNA reads TGTGCCAGCAGCAAGGGGGCTGGCTACACCTTC. The encoded protein is CASSKGAGYTF.

V and J are TRBV5-4 and TRBJ2-5, with 10 bases fitting TRBD2. The CDR3 totals 15 residues. The V and J ends lost 4 bases and 2 bases, in that order; junction bases with no gene match: 5. Germline CDR1 SGHNT, CDR2 YYREEE (reference sequence). CDR3 loop: CASSGAGGAQETQYF. CDR3 nucleotides: TGTGCCAGCAGCGGAGCGGGGGGGGCACAAGAGACCCAGTACTTC.

This chain joins TRBV4-1 and TRBJ2-4; possible D gene TRBD1, 6 bases. CDR1 is MGHRA, CDR2 YSYEKL, per germline. With 4 bases removed from V and 0 bases from J, the gap between germline ends came to 19 bases. The CDR3 is made up of 18 amino acids. CDR3 DNA: TGCGCCAGCAGCCCCGGCAGGGGCCGCACAATAGCCAAAAACATTCAGTACTTC. Protein product: CASSPGRGRTIAKNIQYF.

This rearrangement joins TRBV5-6 to TRBJ2-1; D is unresolved. This CDR3 has 12 amino acids. Germline V gives CDR1 SGHDT, CDR2 YYEEEE. Trimming removed 2 bases at V and 7 bases at J, with 7 bases between. This CDR3 is CASSFIGNEQFF. Written as DNA, the CDR3 is TGTGCCAGCAGCTTCATCGGGAATGAGCAGTTCTTC. Supplemented by reference TRBV5-6 and TRBJ2-1, the full variable domain reads DAGVTQSPTHLIKTRGQQVTLRCSPKSGHDTVSWYQQALGQGPQFIFQYYEEEERQRGNFPDRFSGHQFPNYSSELNVNALLLGDSALYLCASSFIGNEQFFGPGTRLTVL.

The chain uses TRBV5-1 and TRBJ2-1; TRBD1 matches 9 bases. CDR3 size: 14 residues. V lost 5 bases to trimming and J lost 7 bases; unmatched junction nucleotides: 7. Germline assignment: CDR1 SGHRS and CDR2 YFSETQ. This chain's CDR3 is CASRTGGAVNEQFF. The CDR3 region has the DNA TGCGCCAGCAGGACAGGGGGGGCTGTTAATGAGCAGTTCTTC.

The chain has TRBV6-1 and TRBJ2-7, with D possibly being TRBD1 (5 bases). The CDR3 consists of 14 residues. Trimming shortened V by 6 bases and J by 2 bases, and 14 bases separated the two germline ends. Germline CDR1 is MNHNS and CDR2 is SASEGT. CDR3 DNA: TGTGCCAGCAGCCACTCTAAGGGGCCCTACGAGCAGTACTTC. Translation: CASSHSKGPYEQYF.

This clone was picked up a small number of times. The chain links TRBV2 to TRBJ1-2; D is possibly TRBD1 (6 bases). The V gene lost 6 bases and the J gene lost 6 bases, with 17 bases spanning the gap. CDR1 is SNHLY, CDR2 FYNNEI, per germline. The CDR3 consists of 14 residues. This CDR3 is CASSTRGGRDGYTF. The CDR3 DNA sequence: TGTGCCAGCAGCACGAGGGGGGGGCGCGATGGCTACACCTTC.

The chain combines TRBV9 with TRBJ2-7, with D hard to call. V was cut by 7 bases and J by 6 bases, with 11 bases left in between. The germline V gene has CDR1 SGDLS and CDR2 YYNGEE. The CDR3 is 11 residues long. The CDR3 sequence is CASGEPREQYF. The CDR3 nucleotides read TGTGCCAGCGGCGAGCCTCGCGAGCAGTACTTC.

V and J are TRBV18 and TRBJ2-7, with a weak D call TRBD1 (6 bases). CDR3 length: 15 residues. Germline assignment: CDR1 KGHSH and CDR2 LQKENI. Trimming shortened V by 0 bases and J by 3 bases, and 12 bases separated the two germline ends. The CDR3 DNA is TGTGCCAGCTCACCACCGTCTGGGGGCTACTACGAGCAGTACTTC. Its translation is CASSPPSGGYYEQYF. Full variable domain (missing parts from reference TRBV18 and TRBJ2-7): NAGVMQNPRHLVRRRGQEARLRCSPMKGHSHVYWYRQLPEEGLKFMVYLQKENIIDESGMPKERFSAEFPKEGPSILRIQQVVRGDSAAYFCASSPPSGGYYEQYFGPGTRLTVT.

This chain joins TRBV5-4 and TRBJ2-7; perhaps TRBD2 as D (6 bases). The CDR3 sequence is 13 residues long. Germline V gives CDR1 SGHNT, CDR2 YYREEE (reference sequence). Trimming cost V 0 bases and J 6 bases, with 10 bases left between them. Here the CDR3 DNA reads TGTGCCAGCAGCTTGGGCGGGACGCCCGAGCAGTACTTC. Protein sequence: CASSLGGTPEQYF. The full variable domain, completed using reference TRBV5-4 and TRBJ2-7, is ETGVTQSPTHLIKTRGQQVTLRCSSQSGHNTVSWYQQALGQGPQFIFQYYREEENGRGNFPPRFSGLQFPNYSSELNVNALELDDSALYLCASSLGGTPEQYFGPGTRLTVT.

This sequence joins TRBV5-4 and TRBJ2-7, with 12 positions matching TRBD2. The length of the CDR3 is 15 residues. The V gene end was trimmed by 4 bases and the J gene end by 6 bases; junction bases not matched to a gene: 8. Germline V lookup: CDR1 SGHNT, CDR2 YYREEE (reference sequence). For the CDR3, the DNA is TGTGCCAGCAGCCCGGAGGCTAGCGGGAGGGCCGAGCAGTACTTC. It encodes CASSPEASGRAEQYF.

This clone is a singleton in its sample. The chain combines TRBV2 with TRBJ2-3, with 8 bases aligning to TRBD2. Germline CDR1 is SNHLY and CDR2 is FYNNEI. This CDR3 contains 14 residues. J lost 10 bases, V lost 7 bases, and 13 bases had no gene match. CDR3 in amino acids: CASNPTSVGKSQYF. The CDR3 nucleotides are TGTGCCAGCAATCCGACTAGCGTAGGGAAATCGCAGTATTTT.

The genes are TRBV6-1 and TRBJ2-5; D possibly corresponds to TRBD2 (5 bases). The CDR3 sequence is 13 residues long. The germline V gene encodes CDR1 MNHNS and CDR2 SASEGT. The V end was cut by 6 bases, the J end by 1 base, with 9 bases between. The CDR3 DNA reads TGTGCCAGCAGCACGGGAAGCCAAGAGACCCAGTACTTC. Encoded protein: CASSTGSQETQYF.

Here the CDR3 reads CASSLARAGGETQYF. The CDR3 region has the DNA TGTGCCAGCAGCTTGGCCAGGGCAGGGGGAGAGACCCAGTACTTC. The chain joins TRBV5-6 to TRBJ2-5; 7 bases are shared with TRBD1. Germline CDR1 is SGHDT and CDR2 is YYEEEE. The CDR3 contains 15 residues. V shed 0 bases, J shed 4 bases, and the junction held 6 bases outside the gene matches.

The CDR3 reads CATPSGRDEQFF. CDR3 in DNA: TGTGCCACCCCCAGCGGGAGGGATGAGCAGTTCTTC. This chain uses TRBV7-9 with TRBJ2-1; 10 nucleotides align to TRBD2. V dropped 10 bases and J dropped 8; count of bases not matched to a gene: 5. The CDR3 loop spans 12 amino acids. The germline gives CDR1 SEHNR, CDR2 FQNEAQ (reference sequence).

V and J are TRBV28 and TRBJ2-1; 11 nucleotides match TRBD2. Looked up from germline, CDR1 is MDHEN and CDR2 is SYDVKM. The junction had 15 bases not matched to a gene; V was cut back by 6 bases and J by 2 bases. CDR3 length equals 19 residues. CDR3: CASSYLIRSLAGAYNEQFF. CDR3 nucleotides: TGTGCCAGCAGCTACCTTATCCGCTCACTAGCGGGGGCCTACAATGAGCAGTTCTTC.

This chain uses TRBV10-3 with TRBJ2-1; 9 bases fit TRBD2. The germline gives CDR1 ENHRY, CDR2 SYGVKD. The CDR3 is made up of 16 amino acids. The ends lost 11 bases at V and 6 bases at J; junction bases unmatched: 17. Here the CDR3 DNA reads TGTGCCGTATCTCGGATGTCTAGCGGGATAGTCAATGAGCAGTTCTTC. Its protein is CAVSRMSSGIVNEQFF.

The V gene is TRBV29-1, the J gene TRBJ1-1; 7 nucleotides align to TRBD1. The V and J ends lost 4 bases and 6 bases, in that order; junction bases with no gene match: 8. Germline-derived CDR1 and CDR2 are SQVTM and ANQGSEA. The CDR3 is 13 amino acids. CDR3 sequence (DNA): TGCAGCGTTGGTAGGGGGCGCGGAGCTGAAGCTTTCTTT. This translates into CSVGRGRGAEAFF.

The genes are TRBV13 and TRBJ2-3; 11 bases agree with TRBD2. The V segment lost 7 bases and the J segment 0 bases; nucleotides outside the gene matches: 9. The CDR3 spans 17 residues. Germline CDR1 PRHDT, CDR2 FYEKMQ (reference sequence). The CDR3 region is CASTALLAGASTDTQYF. The CDR3 bases are TGTGCCAGCACCGCACTACTAGCGGGGGCCAGCACAGATACGCAGTATTTT.